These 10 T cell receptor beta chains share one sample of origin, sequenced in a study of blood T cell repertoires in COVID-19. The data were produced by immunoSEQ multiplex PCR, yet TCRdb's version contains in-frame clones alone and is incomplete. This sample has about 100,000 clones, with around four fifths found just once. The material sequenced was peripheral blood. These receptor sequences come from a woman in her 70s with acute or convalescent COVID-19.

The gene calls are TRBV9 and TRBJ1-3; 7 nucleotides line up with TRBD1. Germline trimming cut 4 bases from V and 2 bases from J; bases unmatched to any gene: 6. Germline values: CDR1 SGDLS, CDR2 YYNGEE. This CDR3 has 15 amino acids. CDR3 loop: CASSLNRGTGNTIYF. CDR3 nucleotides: TGTGCCAGCAGCCTCAACAGGGGCACTGGAAACACCATATATTTT.

The CDR3 DNA follows: TGTGCCAGCTTGAAGGACTTAAGCACAGATACGCAGTATTTT. It translates to CASLKDLSTDTQYF. This chain connects TRBV2 to TRBJ2-3, with TRBD2 as a possible D gene (5 bases). Germline V gene lookup returns CDR1 SNHLY and CDR2 FYNNEI. The CDR3 has 14 amino acids. Trimming took off 8 bases at V and 0 bases at J, with 12 bases between the two ends.

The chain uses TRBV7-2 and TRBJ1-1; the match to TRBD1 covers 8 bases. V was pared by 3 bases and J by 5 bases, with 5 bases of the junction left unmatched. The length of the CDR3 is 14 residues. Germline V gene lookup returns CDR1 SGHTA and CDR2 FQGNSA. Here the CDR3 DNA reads TGTGCCAGCAGCTTGTGGACAGGGCAAACTGAAGCTTTCTTT. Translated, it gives CASSLWTGQTEAFF.

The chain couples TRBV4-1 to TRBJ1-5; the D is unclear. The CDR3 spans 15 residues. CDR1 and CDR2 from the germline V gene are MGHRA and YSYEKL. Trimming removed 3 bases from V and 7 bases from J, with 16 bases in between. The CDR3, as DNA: TGCGCCAGCAGCCAGCGATTAGATAATTGGCAGCCCCAGCATTTT. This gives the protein CASSQRLDNWQPQHF.

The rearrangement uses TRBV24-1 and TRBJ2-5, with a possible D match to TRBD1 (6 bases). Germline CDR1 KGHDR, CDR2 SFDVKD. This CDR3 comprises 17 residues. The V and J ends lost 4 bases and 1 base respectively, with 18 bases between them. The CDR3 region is CATSDSTGSGSQETQYF. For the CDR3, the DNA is TGTGCCACCAGTGACTCGACAGGCTCGGGGTCCCAAGAGACCCAGTACTTC.

The CDR3 loop reads CASSQDLTGANVLTF. The CDR3, as DNA: TGTGCCAGCAGCCAAGATCTAACTGGGGCCAACGTCCTGACTTTC. V is TRBV3-1 (or the pseudogene TRBV3-2) and J is TRBJ2-6, with D uncertain. This CDR3 has 15 residues. Between the trimmed V and J ends, which lost 0 bases and 2 bases, there was a span of 5 bases. Per the germline V gene, CDR1 is LGHDT and CDR2 is YNNKEL (reference sequence).

This chain's CDR3 is CAWKYGNQPQHF. The CDR3 coding sequence is TGTGCCTGGAAGTACGGTAATCAGCCCCAGCATTTT. The V gene is TRBV30, the J gene TRBJ1-5; D is ambiguous. Per the germline V gene, CDR1 is GTSNPN and CDR2 is SVGIG (reference sequence). The CDR3 covers 12 residues. Trimming removed 4 bases at V and 4 bases at J, with 8 bases between.

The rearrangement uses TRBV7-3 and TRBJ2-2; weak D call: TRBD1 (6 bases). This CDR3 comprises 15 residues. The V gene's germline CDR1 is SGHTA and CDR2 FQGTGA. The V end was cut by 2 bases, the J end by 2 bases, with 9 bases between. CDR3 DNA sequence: TGTGCCAGCAGCTTACAGGGGCTCAACACCGGGGAGCTGTTTTTT. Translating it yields CASSLQGLNTGELFF.

This CDR3 is CASSPGQGGSGNTIYF. The CDR3 nucleotides are TGTGCCAGCTCACCGGGACAGGGAGGTTCTGGAAACACCATATATTTT. V usage is TRBV18 and J usage is TRBJ1-3, with TRBD1 identical over 9 bases. CDR1 is KGHSH, CDR2 LQKENI, per germline. Trimming removed 3 bases from V and 1 base from J; junction bases left unmatched: 4. CDR3 size: 16 residues.

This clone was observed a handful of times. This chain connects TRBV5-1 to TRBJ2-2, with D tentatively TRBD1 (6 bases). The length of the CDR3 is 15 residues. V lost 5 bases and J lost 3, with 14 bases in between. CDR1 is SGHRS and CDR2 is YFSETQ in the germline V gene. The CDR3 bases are TGCGCCAGCAGTTCCGGACAGAGGGACACCGGGGAGCTGTTTTTT. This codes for CASSSGQRDTGELFF.